The T cell receptor beta chain described here comes from a study of T cell repertoires in cytomegalovirus infection. For the study at large: CMV infection plus the matching HLA type was flagged by public TCR beta signatures. Study-wide results and limits: The cumulative frequency of public TCR beta families distinguished individuals who carried CMV together with the relevant HLA. CMV-specific HLA-C-restricted TCR beta clonotypes dominated the ex vivo response.

The CDR3 loop spans 16 amino acids. Germline CDR1 reads SGHAT; CDR2 reads FQNNGV. Trimming at V came to 5 bases and at J to 5 bases, leaving 13 bases not matched to a gene. Each CDR3 protein is one row after TCRdb ran MiXCR on the reads. The sample yields 450,000 to 650,000 distinct CDR3 sequences, 26% seen once. This clonotype came up a few times. Antigen: not known. This chain joins TRBV11-2 and TRBJ2-3; TRBD2 aligns across 7 bases. The sequencing input was PBMCs. The TCR sequence derives from a human donor in good health (CMV status not recorded). Some clones in this sample may be carry-over from other donors' samples. The CDR3 nucleotides are TGTGCCAGCAGCGAAACCCCGGGCGGGAGACGAGATACGCAGTATTTT. Its translation: CASSETPGGRRDTQYF.